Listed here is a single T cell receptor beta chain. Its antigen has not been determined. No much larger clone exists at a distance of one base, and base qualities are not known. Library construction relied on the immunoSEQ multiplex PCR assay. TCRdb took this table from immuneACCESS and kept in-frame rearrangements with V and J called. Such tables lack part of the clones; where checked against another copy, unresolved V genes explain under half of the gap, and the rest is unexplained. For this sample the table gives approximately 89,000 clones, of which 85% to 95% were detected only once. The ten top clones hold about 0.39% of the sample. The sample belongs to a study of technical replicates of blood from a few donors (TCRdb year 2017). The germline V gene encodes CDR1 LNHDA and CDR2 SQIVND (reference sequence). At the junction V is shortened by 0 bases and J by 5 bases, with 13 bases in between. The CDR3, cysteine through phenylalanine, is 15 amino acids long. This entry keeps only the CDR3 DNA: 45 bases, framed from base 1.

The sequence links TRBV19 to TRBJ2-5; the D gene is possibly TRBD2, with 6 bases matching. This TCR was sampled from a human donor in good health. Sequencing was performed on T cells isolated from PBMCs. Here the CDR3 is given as CASSIDAGTAETQYF. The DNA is TGTGCCAGTAGTATAGATGCGGGAACGGCTGAGACCCAGTACTTC.